This section outlines one T cell receptor beta chain sequence together with its context. These data originate in a study of T cell responses to AZD1222 COVID-19 vaccine. V was clipped by 2 bases and J by 5 bases; unmatched bases: 6. Germline V gene data show CDR1 as SGDLS and CDR2 as YYNGEE. The CDR3 has 16 residues. Sequenced by immunoSEQ multiplex PCR; TCRdb stores in-frame clones only, minus some. The sample comprises tens of thousands of clones, 65% to 90% of which are singletons, and 5.4% rests with the top ten. The chain combines TRBV9 with TRBJ2-5; the match to TRBD2 covers 13 bases. This clonotype originated in an adult in good health. The source material was peripheral blood, sampled on day 0 of AZD1222 vaccination. The CDR3 coding sequence is TGTGCCAGCAGCGTCGGACTAGCGGGGGCCGGGGAGACCCAGTACTTC. Its protein is CASSVGLAGAGETQYF.